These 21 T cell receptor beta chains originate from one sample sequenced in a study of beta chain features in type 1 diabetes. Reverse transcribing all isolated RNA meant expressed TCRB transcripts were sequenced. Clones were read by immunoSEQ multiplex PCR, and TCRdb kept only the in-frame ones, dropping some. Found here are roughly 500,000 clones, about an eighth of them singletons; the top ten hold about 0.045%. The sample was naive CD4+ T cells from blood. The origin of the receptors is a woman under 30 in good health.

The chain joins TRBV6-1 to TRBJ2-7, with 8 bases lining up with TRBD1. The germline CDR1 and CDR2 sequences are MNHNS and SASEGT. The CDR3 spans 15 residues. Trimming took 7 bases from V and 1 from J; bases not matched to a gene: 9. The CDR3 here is CASTGTGGKSYEQYF. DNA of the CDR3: TGTGCCAGCACAGGGACAGGCGGAAAATCCTACGAGCAGTACTTC.

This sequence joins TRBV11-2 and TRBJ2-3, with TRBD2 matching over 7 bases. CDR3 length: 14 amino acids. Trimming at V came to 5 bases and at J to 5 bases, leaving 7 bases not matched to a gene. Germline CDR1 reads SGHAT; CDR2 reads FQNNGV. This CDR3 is CASSGSGWLDTQYF. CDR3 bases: TGTGCCAGCAGCGGTAGCGGGTGGCTAGATACGCAGTATTTT.

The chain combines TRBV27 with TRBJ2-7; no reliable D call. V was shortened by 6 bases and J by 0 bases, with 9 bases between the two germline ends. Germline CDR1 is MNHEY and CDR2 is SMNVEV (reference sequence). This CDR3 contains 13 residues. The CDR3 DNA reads TGTGCCAGCAGCCCTCACAGCTCCTACGAGCAGTACGTC. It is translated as CASSPHSSYEQYV.

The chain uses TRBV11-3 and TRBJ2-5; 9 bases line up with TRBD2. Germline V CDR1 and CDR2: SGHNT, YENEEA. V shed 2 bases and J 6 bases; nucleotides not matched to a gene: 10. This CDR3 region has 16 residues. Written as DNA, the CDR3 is TGTGCCAGCAGCTTAAGGCGGGAGGGTTTCGGAAAGACCCAGTACTTC. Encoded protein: CASSLRREGFGKTQYF.

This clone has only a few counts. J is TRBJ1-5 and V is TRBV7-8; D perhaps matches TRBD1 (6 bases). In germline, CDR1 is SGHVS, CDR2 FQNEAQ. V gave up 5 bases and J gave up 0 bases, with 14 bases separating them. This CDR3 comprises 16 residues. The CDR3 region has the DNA TGTGCCAGCAGCCTAAGGACAGCTTATAGCAATCAGCCCCAGCATTTT. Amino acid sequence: CASSLRTAYSNQPQHF.

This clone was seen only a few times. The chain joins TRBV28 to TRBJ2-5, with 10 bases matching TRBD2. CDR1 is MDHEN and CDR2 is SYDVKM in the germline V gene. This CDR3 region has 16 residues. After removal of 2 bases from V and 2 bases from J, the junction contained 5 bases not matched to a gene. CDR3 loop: CASSLGGTSVQETQYF. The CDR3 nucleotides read TGTGCCAGCAGTTTAGGGGGGACTAGCGTACAAGAGACCCAGTACTTC.

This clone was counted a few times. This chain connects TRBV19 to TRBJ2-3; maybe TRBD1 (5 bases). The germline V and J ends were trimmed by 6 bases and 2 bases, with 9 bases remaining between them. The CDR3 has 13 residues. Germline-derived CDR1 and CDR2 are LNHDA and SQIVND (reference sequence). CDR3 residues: CASRNRNTDTQYF. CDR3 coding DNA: TGTGCCAGTAGAAACAGGAACACAGATACGCAGTATTTT. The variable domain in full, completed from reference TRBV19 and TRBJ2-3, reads DGGITQSPKYLFRKEGQNVTLSCEQNLNHDAMYWYRQDPGQGLRLIYYSQIVNDFQKGDIAEGYSVSREKKESFPLTVTSAQKNPTAFYLCASRNRNTDTQYFGPGTRLTVL.

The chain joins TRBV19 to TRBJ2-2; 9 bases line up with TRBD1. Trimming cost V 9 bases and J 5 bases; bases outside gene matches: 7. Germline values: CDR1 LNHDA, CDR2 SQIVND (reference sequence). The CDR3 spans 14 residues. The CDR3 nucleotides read TGTGCCAGCCAGGACAGGGGTTTAACCGGGGAGCTGTTTTTT. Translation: CASQDRGLTGELFF.

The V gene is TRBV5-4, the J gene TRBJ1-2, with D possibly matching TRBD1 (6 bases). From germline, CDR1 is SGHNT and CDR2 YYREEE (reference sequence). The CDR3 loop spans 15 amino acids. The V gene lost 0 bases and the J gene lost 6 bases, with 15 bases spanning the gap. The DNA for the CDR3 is TGTGCCAGCAGCTTGGAGACAGGAAGGAGGAATGGCTACACCTTC. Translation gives CASSLETGRRNGYTF.

CDR3 loop: CSVDSSGPLSSTDTQYF. The CDR3 DNA is TGCAGCGTTGATTCAAGCGGACCCCTCTCTAGCACAGATACGCAGTATTTT. The chain couples TRBV29-1 to TRBJ2-3; perhaps TRBD2 as D (5 bases). Trimming shortened V by 3 bases and J by 0 bases, and 19 bases separated the two germline ends. The CDR3 runs 17 residues. The V gene's germline CDR1 is SQVTM and CDR2 ANQGSEA.

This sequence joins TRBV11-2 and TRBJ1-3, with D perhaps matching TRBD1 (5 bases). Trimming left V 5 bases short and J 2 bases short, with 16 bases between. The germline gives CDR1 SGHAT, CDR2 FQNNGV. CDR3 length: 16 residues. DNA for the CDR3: TGTGCCAGCAGCGCCTGGCCCGACAGCGCTGGAAACACCATATATTTT. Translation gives CASSAWPDSAGNTIYF.

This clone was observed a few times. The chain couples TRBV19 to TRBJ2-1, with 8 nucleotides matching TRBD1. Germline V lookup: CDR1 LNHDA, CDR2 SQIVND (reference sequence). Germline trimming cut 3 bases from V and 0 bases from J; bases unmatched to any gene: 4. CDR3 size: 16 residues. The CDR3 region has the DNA TGTGCCAGTAGTATTACAGGGGGTAGCTCCTACAATGAGCAGTTCTTC. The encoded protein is CASSITGGSSYNEQFF.

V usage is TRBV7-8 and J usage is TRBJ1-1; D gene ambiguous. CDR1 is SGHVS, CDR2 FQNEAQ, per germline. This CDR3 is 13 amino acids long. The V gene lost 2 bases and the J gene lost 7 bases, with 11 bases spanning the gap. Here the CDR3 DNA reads TGTGCCAGCAGCTTAAGACTACCTAGTGAAGCTTTCTTT. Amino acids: CASSLRLPSEAFF.

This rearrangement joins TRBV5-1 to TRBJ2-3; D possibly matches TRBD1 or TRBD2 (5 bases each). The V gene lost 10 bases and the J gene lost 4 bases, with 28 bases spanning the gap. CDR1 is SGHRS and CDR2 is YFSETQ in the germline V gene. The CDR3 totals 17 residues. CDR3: CACTWGMAQEYADTQYF. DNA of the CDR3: TGCGCCTGCACCTGGGGGATGGCGCAGGAGTATGCAGATACGCAGTATTTT. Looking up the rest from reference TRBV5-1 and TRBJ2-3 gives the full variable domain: KAGVTQTPRYLIKTRGQQVTLSCSPISGHRSVSWYQQTPGQGLQFLFEYFSETQRNKGNFPGRFSGRQFSNSRSEMNVSTLELGDSALYLCACTWGMAQEYADTQYFGPGTRLTVL.

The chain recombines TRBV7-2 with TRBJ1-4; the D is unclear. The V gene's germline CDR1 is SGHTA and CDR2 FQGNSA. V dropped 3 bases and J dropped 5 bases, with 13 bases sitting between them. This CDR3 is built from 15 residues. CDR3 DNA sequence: TGTGCCAGCAGCTTGCACTTGGGTGTAAATGAAAAACTGTTTTTT. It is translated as CASSLHLGVNEKLFF.

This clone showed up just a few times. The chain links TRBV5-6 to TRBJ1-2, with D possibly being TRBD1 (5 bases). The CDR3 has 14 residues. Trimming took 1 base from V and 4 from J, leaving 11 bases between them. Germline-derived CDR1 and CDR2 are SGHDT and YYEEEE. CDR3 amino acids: CASSLNQGIYGYTF. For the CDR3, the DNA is TGTGCCAGCAGCTTGAACCAGGGTATCTATGGCTACACCTTC.

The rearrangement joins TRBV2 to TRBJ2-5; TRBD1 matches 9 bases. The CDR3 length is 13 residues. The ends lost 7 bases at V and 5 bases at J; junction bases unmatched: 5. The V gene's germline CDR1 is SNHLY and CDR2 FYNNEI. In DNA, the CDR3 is TGTGCCAGCACCGGGACAGGGAAGGAGACCCAGTACTTC. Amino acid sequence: CASTGTGKETQYF. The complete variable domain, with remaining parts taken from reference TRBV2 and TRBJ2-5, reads EPEVTQTPSHQVTQMGQEVILRCVPISNHLYFYWYRQILGQKVEFLVSFYNNEISEKSEIFDDQFSVERPDGSNFTLKIRSTKLEDSAMYFCASTGTGKETQYFGPGTRLLVL.

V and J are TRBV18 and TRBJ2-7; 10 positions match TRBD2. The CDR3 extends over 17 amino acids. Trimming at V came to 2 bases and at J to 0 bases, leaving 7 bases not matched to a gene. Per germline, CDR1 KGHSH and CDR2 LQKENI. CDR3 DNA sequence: TGTGCCAGCTCACCATCTAGCGGGGGATCGAGCTCCTACGAGCAGTACGTC. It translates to CASSPSSGGSSSYEQYV.

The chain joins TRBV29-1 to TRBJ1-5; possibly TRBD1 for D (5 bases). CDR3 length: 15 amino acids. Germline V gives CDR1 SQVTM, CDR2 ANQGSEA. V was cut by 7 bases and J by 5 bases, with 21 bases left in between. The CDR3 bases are TGCAGCGCAACCAGGGTTTTGACGGCGGATCAGCCCCAGCATTTT. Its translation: CSATRVLTADQPQHF.

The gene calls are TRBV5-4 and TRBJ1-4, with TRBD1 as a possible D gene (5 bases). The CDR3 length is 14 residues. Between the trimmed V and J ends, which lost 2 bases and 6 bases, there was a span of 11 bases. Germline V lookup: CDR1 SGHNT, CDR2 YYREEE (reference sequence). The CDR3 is CASSLGTADEKLFF. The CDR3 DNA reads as TGTGCCAGCAGCTTAGGGACGGCCGATGAAAAACTGTTTTTT.

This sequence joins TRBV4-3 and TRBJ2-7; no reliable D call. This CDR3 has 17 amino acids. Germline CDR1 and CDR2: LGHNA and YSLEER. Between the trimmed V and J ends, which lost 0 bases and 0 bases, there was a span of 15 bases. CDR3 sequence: CASSQDPQREGSYEQYF. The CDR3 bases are TGCGCCAGCAGCCAAGATCCCCAAAGGGAAGGCTCCTACGAGCAGTACTTC.